The 6 T cell receptor beta chains below come from one sample, sequenced in a study of blood T cells in healthy people across ages (dated by TCRdb to about 2015). The method behind the library was 5' RACE. The sample was run on an Illumina HiSeq 2500. A second PCR of roughly 7 to 12 cycles was run with a J-beta primer mix and a sample-barcoded 5' primer. Using fastp trimming at Q25 and MiXCR clonotype assembly, TCRdb reanalyzed the public sequencing data and kept in-frame beta chains. Rows are unified per CDR3 protein, each entry keeping the most common DNA and genes. The sample records nearly 800,000 distinct CDR3 sequences, 20% to 25% of which are singletons. Of the sample, 3% to 4.5% is held by the ten largest clones. This sample also appeared in a second study, on T cells of mothers and their children.

Specimen: blood. These receptors all come from a boy aged 5-17 years in good health.

This rearrangement joins TRBV20-1 to TRBJ2-1, with D tentatively TRBD2 (7 bases). Germline lookup yields CDR1 DFQATT and CDR2 SNEGSKA (reference sequence). CDR3 length equals 19 residues. The V and J ends lost 5 bases and 0 bases respectively, with 26 bases between them. CDR3 region: CSAGGLRASGDYSYNEQFF. In nucleotides, the CDR3 is TGCAGTGCTGGGGGCCTGAGAGCTAGCGGTGACTACTCCTACAATGAGCAGTTCTTC.

This clonotype turned up a few times. This chain uses TRBV12-3 or TRBV12-4 with TRBJ2-7; 7 bases map to TRBD2. J lost 0 bases, V lost 3 bases, and 5 bases had no gene match. The length of the CDR3 is 15 residues. Here the CDR3 reads CASSFTSGTSYEQYF. The DNA for the CDR3 is TGTGCCAGCAGTTTTACGAGCGGGACCTCCTACGAGCAGTACTTC.

The rearrangement links TRBV12-2 to TRBJ2-7; no DNA check was done on the table's D call, TRBD1. TRBV12-2 is a recognized pseudogene. The CDR3 consists of 15 residues. This CDR3 reads CASRLPGQGTYEQYF. The CDR3 DNA is TGTGCAAGTCGCTTACCGGGACAGGGGACCTACGAGCAGTACTTC.

This clonotype was detected a few times. The J gene is TRBJ1-5, the V gene TRBV29-1; tentatively, D is TRBD1 (5 bases). The V gene lost 7 bases and the J gene lost 4 bases, with 14 bases spanning the gap. Looked up from germline, CDR1 is SQVTM and CDR2 is ANQGSEA. This CDR3 region has 13 residues. The CDR3: CSARDGENQPQHF. CDR3 sequence (DNA): TGCAGCGCCCGGGACGGAGAAAATCAGCCCCAGCATTTT.

Only a few counts were recorded for this clonotype. The chain joins TRBV27 to TRBJ2-5; TRBD2 matches at 7 bases. The last part of the DNA fits TRBJ2-7 better; the J call may be wrong. The CDR3 spans 14 residues. Germline V gene data show CDR1 as MNHEY and CDR2 as SMNVEV (reference sequence). This CDR3 reads CASSYSSGIYEQYF. The CDR3 nucleotides are TGTGCCAGCAGTTACTCCAGCGGGATATACGAGCAGTACTTC.

The table lists this clonotype with a few counts. The chain is built from TRBV4-3 and TRBJ2-5; maybe TRBD2 (7 bases). The DNA end is a closer match to TRBJ2-1, so the J assignment may be wrong. Germline CDR1 and CDR2: LGHNA and YSLEER. The CDR3 contains 16 residues. CDR3 sequence: CASSQDGGGLGNEQFF. In DNA, the CDR3 is TGCGCCAGCAGCCAAGATGGGGGGGGCCTGGGGAATGAGCAGTTCTTC.